This T cell receptor beta chain appears in the sequencing data of a study of T cell responses to AZD1222 COVID-19 vaccine. CDR3 length: 16 residues. The germline V and J ends were trimmed by 0 bases and 1 base, with 10 bases remaining between them. Per germline, CDR1 KGHSY and CDR2 FQNENV. Measured with immunoSEQ multiplex PCR; TCRdb has only the in-frame clones, and not every one. This repertoire shows about 110,000 clones, more than 75% found once; its top ten account for 5%. The rearrangement uses TRBV16 and TRBJ1-5; no clear D gene. The sequence was obtained from an adult in good health. The sequences come from peripheral blood, collected on day 0 of AZD1222 vaccination. The CDR3 is CASSQSWEPSNQPQHF. In nucleotides, the CDR3 is TGTGCCAGCAGCCAATCATGGGAGCCCAGCAATCAGCCCCAGCATTTT.